This T cell receptor (beta chain) was captured by sequencing in a study of T-cell reconstitution after alpha-beta-depleted transplantation in children. Overall study findings and caveats: Two months or so post-transplant, alpha-beta T cells reportedly derived from several hundred expanded graft clones. At one year after transplant, newly produced T cells mostly accounted for T-cell counts and diversity.

Unique molecular identifiers were used in preparing the TCRbeta library. TCRdb re-called the PCR reads with MiXCR, one entry per CDR3 protein. Of around 100,000 distinct CDR3 sequences in the sample, less than 6% were seen once. At least ten counts were recorded for this clonotype. Antigen: not known. The sequencing used PBMCs, mostly from graft donor cells, collected 60 days after TCRalphabeta/CD19-depleted stem cell transplant. The TCR originated in a female patient aged 2-9 years who had a stem cell transplant for Fanconi anemia, so the T cells may come from the graft donor.

CDR3 in DNA: TGTGCCAGCAGCTTCGGACTAGCGGGAGACAATGAGCAGTTCTTC. Translation: CASSFGLAGDNEQFF. The chain links TRBV7-3 to TRBJ2-1; 13 positions match TRBD2. CDR3 length: 15 amino acids. Germline CDR1 SGHTA, CDR2 FQGTGA. Losses at the gene ends were 3 bases for V and 5 bases for J; bases not matched to a gene: 1.